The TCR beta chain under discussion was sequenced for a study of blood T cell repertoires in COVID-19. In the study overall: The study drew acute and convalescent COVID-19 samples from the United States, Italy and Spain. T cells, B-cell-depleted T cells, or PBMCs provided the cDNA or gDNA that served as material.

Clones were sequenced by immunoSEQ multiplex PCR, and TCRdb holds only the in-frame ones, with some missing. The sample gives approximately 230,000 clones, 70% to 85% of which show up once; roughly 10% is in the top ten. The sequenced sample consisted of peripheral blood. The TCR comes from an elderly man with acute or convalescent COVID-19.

CDR3 coding DNA: TGTGCCAGCTCACCAGACAGGCTTAATGAAAAACTGTTTTTT. This translates into CASSPDRLNEKLFF. The chain joins TRBV18 to TRBJ1-4; possible D gene TRBD1, 6 bases. This CDR3 comprises 14 residues. Between the trimmed V and J ends, which lost 2 bases and 4 bases, there was a span of 8 bases. Germline V lookup: CDR1 KGHSH, CDR2 LQKENI.